This is a list of T cell receptor beta chains from one sample in a study of T-cell reconstitution after alpha-beta-depleted transplantation in children. Via MiXCR, TCRdb re-called the PCR reads, giving one row per CDR3 protein. The sample has approximately 650,000 distinct CDR3 sequences, over 10% seen once. This material consisted of PBMCs, taken before TCRalphabeta/CD19-depleted stem cell transplant. Receptors originate from a girl aged 2 to 9 with congenital amegakaryocytic thrombocytopenia, due to receive a stem cell transplant. Both conserved end residues are part of each CDR3. Fields, in order: V gene, J gene, clone size, CDR3 protein. A row's size may be missing; if present it is once, few, many or a size class.

TRBV6-5	TRBJ2-2	-	CASSYGLPGELFF
TRBV20-1	TRBJ1-1	-	CSASLRNTEAFF
TRBV7-2	TRBJ2-7	many	CASSLVSGNTYEQYF
TRBV5-5	TRBJ2-7	many	CASSLDSLYEQYF
TRBV12-3/TRBV12-4	TRBJ2-1	many	CASKSSEHLYNEQFF
TRBV20-1	TRBJ2-7	many	CSVWDEGYEQYF
TRBV5-6	TRBJ2-1	few	CASSPVGSAYNEQFF
TRBV5-1	TRBJ2-1	-	CASSPGLAGDGDEQFF
TRBV20-1	TRBJ2-1	-	CSANTVQYNEQFF
TRBV20-1	TRBJ2-1	many	CSARDPRSYNEQFF
TRBV5-1	TRBJ2-2	few	CASSLAGESGELFF
TRBV27	TRBJ1-1	few	CASSLREVTEAFF
TRBV20-1	TRBJ2-5	-	CSARGLDRQETQYF
TRBV5-1	TRBJ2-3	-	CASSSLLAGGMLNTQYF
TRBV11-2	TRBJ1-2	few	CASLGFGGNGYTF
TRBV20-1	TRBJ2-2	many	CSVISGDTGELFF